This TCR beta chain was sequenced in a study of beta chain features in type 1 diabetes. About the study: What patients shared with healthy donors was a similar profile of age, gender and cell yields.

General study results and limits: For TCRB rearrangement, an influence of HLA type remained unresolved here.

Expressed TCRB transcripts were sequenced, since all the RNA that had been isolated was reverse transcribed. Assay used: immunoSEQ multiplex PCR; TCRdb lists only in-frame clones, some missing. The data hold around 350,000 clones, with roughly an eighth observed a single time. There are a few counts of this clone. Antigen: not known. This clonotype was obtained from a man aged 18 to 29 in good health. Sequencing used naive CD4+ T cells from blood.

The DNA for the CDR3 is TGTGCCAGCAGTGTCACGGGACTAGCGAGACTTCATCAGTATTTT. It codes for CASSVTGLARLHQYF. The genes are TRBV6-5 and TRBJ2-3; TRBD2 matches at 10 bases. V shed 5 bases and J 12 bases; nucleotides not matched to a gene: 14. The germline V gene has CDR1 MNHEY and CDR2 SVGAGI. This CDR3 is 15 amino acids long.